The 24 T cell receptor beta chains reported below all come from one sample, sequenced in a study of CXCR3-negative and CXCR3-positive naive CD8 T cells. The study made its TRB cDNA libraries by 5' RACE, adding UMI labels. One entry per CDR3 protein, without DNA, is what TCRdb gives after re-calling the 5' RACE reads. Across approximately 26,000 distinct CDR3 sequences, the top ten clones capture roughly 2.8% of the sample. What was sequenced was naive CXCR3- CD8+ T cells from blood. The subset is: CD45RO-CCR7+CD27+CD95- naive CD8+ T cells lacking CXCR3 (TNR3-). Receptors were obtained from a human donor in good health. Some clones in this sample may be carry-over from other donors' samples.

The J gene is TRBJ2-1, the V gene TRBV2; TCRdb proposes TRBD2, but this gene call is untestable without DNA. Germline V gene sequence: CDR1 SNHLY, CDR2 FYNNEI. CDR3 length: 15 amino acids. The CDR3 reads CASSAKRGPLNEQFF.

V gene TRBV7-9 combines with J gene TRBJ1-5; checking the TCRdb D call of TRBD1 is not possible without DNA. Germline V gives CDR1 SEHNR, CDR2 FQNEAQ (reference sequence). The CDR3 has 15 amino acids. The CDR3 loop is CASSLGSRGPQSQHF.

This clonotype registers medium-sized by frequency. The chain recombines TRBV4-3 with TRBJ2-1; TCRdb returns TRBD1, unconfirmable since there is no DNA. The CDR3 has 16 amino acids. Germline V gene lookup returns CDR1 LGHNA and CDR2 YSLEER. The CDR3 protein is CASSQDRGQGADEQFF.

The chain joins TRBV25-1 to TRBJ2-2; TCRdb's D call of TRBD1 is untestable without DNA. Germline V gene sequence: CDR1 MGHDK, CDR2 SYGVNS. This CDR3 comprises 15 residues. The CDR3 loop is CASSDWGARTGELFF.

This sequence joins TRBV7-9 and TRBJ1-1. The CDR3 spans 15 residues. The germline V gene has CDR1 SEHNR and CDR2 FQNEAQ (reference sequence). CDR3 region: CASSRGGSAPTEAFF.

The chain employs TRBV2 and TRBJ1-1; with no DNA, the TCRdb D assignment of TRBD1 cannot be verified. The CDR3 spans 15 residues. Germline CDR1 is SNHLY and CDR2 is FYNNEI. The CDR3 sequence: CASRVSGPTNTEAFF.

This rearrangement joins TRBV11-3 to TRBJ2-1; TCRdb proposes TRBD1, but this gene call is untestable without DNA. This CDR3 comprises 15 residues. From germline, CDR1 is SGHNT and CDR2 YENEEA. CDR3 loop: CASSPDRGAYNEQFF.

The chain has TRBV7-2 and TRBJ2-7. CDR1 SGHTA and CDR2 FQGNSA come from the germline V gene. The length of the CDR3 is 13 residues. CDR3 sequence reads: CASSLGSTYEQYF. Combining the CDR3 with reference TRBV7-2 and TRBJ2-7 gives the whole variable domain GAGVSQSPSNKVTEKGKDVELRCDPISGHTALYWYRQSLGQGLEFLIYFQGNSAPDKSGLPSDRFSAERTGGSVSTLTIQRTQQEDSAVYLCASSLGSTYEQYFGPGTRLTVT.

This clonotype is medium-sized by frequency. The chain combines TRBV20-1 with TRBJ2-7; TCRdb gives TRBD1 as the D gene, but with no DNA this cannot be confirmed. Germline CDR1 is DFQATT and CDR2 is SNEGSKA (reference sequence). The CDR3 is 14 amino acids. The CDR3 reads CSARADWDGYEQYF.

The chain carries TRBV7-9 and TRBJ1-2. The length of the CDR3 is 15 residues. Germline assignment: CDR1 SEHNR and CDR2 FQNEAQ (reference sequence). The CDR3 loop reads CASSLGRQRIYGYTF.

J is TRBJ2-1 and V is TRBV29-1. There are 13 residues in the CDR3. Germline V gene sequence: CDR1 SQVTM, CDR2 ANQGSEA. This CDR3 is CSVEDMAYDEQFF.

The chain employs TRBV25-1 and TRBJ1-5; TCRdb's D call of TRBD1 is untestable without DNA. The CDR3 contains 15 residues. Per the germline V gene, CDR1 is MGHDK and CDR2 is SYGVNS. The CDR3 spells CASSEGTDSNQPQHF.

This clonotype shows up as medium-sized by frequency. The CDR3 reads CASSQDLETTSYNEQFF. The chain joins TRBV4-2 to TRBJ2-1; no DNA is available, so the TRBD2 call from TCRdb remains unchecked. Germline V gene lookup returns CDR1 LGHNA and CDR2 YNFKEQ. The CDR3 is 17 residues long.

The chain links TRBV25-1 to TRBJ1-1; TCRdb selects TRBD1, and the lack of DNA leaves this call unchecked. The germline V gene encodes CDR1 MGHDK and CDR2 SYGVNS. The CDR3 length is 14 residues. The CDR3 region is CASSENRGRTEAFF.

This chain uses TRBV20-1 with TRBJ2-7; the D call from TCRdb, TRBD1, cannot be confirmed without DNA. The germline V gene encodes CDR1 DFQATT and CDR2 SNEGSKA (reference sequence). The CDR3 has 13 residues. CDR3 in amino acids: CSAPRDTTYEQYF.

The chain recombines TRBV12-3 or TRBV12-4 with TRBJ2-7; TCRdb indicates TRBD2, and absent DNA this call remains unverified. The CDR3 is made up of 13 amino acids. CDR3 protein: CASRAGLAIEQYF.

This CDR3 reads CASSPGRDRTEDTGELFF. V gene TRBV21-1 combines with J gene TRBJ2-2; the D call of TRBD1 rests on TCRdb alone, since no DNA is present to check it. TRBV21-1 is deemed a pseudogene. CDR3 size: 18 residues.

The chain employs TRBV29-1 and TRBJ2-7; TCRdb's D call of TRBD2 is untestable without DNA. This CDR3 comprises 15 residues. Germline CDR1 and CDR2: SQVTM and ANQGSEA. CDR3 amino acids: CSVEGDRQGVHEQYF.

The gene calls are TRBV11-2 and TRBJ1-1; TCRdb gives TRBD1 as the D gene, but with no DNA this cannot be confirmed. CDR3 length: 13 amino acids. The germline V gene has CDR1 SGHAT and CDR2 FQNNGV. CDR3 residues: CASSPGTVIEAFF.

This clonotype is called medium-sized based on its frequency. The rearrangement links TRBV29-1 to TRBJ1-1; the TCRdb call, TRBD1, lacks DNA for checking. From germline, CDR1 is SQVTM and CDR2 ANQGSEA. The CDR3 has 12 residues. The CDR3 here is CSVLSSGTEAFF.

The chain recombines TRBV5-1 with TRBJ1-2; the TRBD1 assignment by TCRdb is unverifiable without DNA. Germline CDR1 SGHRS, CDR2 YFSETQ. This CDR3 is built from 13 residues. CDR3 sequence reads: CASSLAGGGGYTF.

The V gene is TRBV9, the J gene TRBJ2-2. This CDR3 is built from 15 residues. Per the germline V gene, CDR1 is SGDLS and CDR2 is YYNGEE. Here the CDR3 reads CASSVVGENTGELFF.

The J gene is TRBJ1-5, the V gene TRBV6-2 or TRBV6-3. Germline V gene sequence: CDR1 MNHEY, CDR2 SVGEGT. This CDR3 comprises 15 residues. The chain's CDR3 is CASSSAEYSNQPQHF.

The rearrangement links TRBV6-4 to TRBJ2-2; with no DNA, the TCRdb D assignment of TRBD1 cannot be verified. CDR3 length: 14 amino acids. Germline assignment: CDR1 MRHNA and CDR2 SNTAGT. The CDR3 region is CASSDSTGGGELFF.